This T cell receptor (beta chain) was retrieved from a study of blood T cell repertoires in COVID-19. Study information: Samples representing acute and convalescent COVID-19 were sourced from the United States, Italy and Spain. Sources were T cells, B-cell-depleted T cells, or PBMCs; the material itself was cDNA or gDNA.

Per the germline V gene, CDR1 is SGDLS and CDR2 is YYNGEE. This CDR3 is built from 13 residues. Trimming took 4 bases from V and 0 from J, leaving 7 bases between them. Per the original data handling: Amplification of reference gene primers was used by the study to estimate nucleated cell counts. Produced via immunoSEQ multiplex PCR; TCRdb's table is partial and in-frame only. V and J calls plus clone size are reproduced from that table; the DNA served to infer D and trimming. The table shows roughly 170,000 clones, with around 72% occurring only once. This clone is a singleton in its sample. The receptor comes from a woman aged 80 or over with acute or convalescent COVID-19. Sequenced material: peripheral blood. V gene TRBV9 combines with J gene TRBJ1-1, with unresolved D. The CDR3 loop is CASSSVMNTEAFF. CDR3 bases: TGTGCCAGCAGCTCTGTAATGAACACTGAAGCTTTCTTT.